This T cell receptor beta chain was sequenced during a study of shared clonotypes between healthy human individuals. This clone has only one observation. The CDR3 covers 14 residues. Germline trimming cut 5 bases from V and 5 bases from J; bases unmatched to any gene: 5. Looked up from germline, CDR1 is LNHDA and CDR2 is SQIVND (reference sequence). The data were produced by immunoSEQ multiplex PCR, yet TCRdb's version contains in-frame clones alone and is incomplete. The sample has over a million clones; more than 95% are singletons. The TCR originated in a man aged 30 to 39 in good health. The chain has TRBV19 and TRBJ1-2; 10 bases are a match to TRBD1. Sequencing input: naive CD4+ T cells sorted from blood. Subset defined: CD45RA+ positively selected. This CDR3 is CASSSTGGRYGYTF. The DNA for the CDR3 is TGTGCCAGTAGTTCGACAGGGGGCAGGTATGGCTACACCTTC.